This T cell receptor (beta chain) was captured by sequencing in a study of blood T cell repertoires in COVID-19. The wider study: The United States, Italy and Spain were the sources of the acute and convalescent COVID-19 samples.

The V end lost 5 bases, the J end lost 1 base, and 8 bases lay between the germline ends. The CDR3 contains 13 residues. Per germline, CDR1 SGHAT and CDR2 FQNNGV. As originally analysed: Reference gene primers were amplified, and this amplification served to estimate nucleated cell counts. Profiled with immunoSEQ multiplex PCR; TCRdb holds only in-frame clones, not every one. V, J and clone size were drawn from that table, and D and trimming were deduced from the DNA. The sample records fewer than 65,000 clones, almost 85% being singletons. The chain recombines TRBV11-2 with TRBJ1-1; D not certain. Sequenced material: peripheral blood. The receptor comes from a man in his sixties with acute or convalescent COVID-19. The CDR3 DNA follows: TGTGCCAGCAGCAATTTTCGGAACACTGAAGCTTTCTTT. Amino acids: CASSNFRNTEAFF.